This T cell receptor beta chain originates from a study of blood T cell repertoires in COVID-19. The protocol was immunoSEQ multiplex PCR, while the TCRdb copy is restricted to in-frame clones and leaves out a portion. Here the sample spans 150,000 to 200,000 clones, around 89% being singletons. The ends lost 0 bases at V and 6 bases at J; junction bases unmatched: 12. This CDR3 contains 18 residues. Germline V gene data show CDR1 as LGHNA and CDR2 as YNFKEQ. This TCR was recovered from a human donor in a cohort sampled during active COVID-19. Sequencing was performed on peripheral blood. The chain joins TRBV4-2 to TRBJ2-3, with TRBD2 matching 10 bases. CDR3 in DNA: TGTGCCAGCAGCCAAGATCTTCAGCGGGGGGGTCCCGGCGATACGCAGTATTTT. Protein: CASSQDLQRGGPGDTQYF.